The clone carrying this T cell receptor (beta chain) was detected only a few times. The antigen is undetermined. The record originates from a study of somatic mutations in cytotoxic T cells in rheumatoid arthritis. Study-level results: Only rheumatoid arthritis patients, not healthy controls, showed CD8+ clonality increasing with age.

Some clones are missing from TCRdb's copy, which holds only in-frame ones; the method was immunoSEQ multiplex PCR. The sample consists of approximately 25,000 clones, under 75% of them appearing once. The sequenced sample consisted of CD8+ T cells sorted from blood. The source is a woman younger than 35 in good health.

CDR3 nucleotide sequence: TGTGCCAGCAGTTCGTACGGGACTAGCGGGAGGAGGCGGAACGAGCAGTACTTC. This sequence encodes CASSSYGTSGRRRNEQYF. The chain carries TRBV27 and TRBJ2-7; 15 bases align to TRBD2. Per the germline V gene, CDR1 is MNHEY and CDR2 is SMNVEV (reference sequence). This CDR3 has 18 residues. After removal of 4 bases from V and 5 bases from J, the junction contained 12 bases not matched to a gene.